The 16 T cell receptor beta chains given below trace back to one sample, sequenced in a study of identical twins' blood T cells. TCRdb reanalysed the 5' RACE reads using MiXCR and keeps one entry per CDR3 protein. The data show roughly 380,000 distinct CDR3 sequences, under 30% seen once. Sequencing was done on a sample of PBMCs. These receptors came from a woman aged 18 to 50 in good health.

This clonotype was detected a few times. This chain links TRBV19 with TRBJ2-2; TRBD1 is a possible D gene (5 bases). CDR3 length equals 15 residues. Germline V lookup: CDR1 LNHDA, CDR2 SQIVND (reference sequence). The V end lost 5 bases, the J end lost 0 bases, and 10 bases lay between the germline ends. CDR3 loop: CASSFSRANTGELFF. The CDR3 DNA reads as TGTGCCAGTAGTTTCTCCAGGGCGAACACCGGGGAGCTGTTTTTT.

This clonotype has just a few counts. The chain has TRBV7-2 and TRBJ2-7; 10 bases line up with TRBD2. The germline V gene encodes CDR1 SGHTA and CDR2 FQGNSA. J lost 8 bases, V lost 1 base, and 5 bases had no gene match. This CDR3 spans 14 amino acids. The CDR3 nucleotides are TGTGCCAGCAGCTTAGAACTAGCGGGGATGAAGCAGTACTTC. This gives the protein CASSLELAGMKQYF.

The rearrangement links TRBV7-9 to TRBJ2-1; possible D gene TRBD2, 5 bases. The CDR3 is 13 residues long. V shed 3 bases and J shed 10 bases, with 13 bases lying between them. Germline assignment: CDR1 SEHNR and CDR2 FQNEAQ (reference sequence). CDR3 sequence (DNA): TGTGCCAGCAGCTTTATACTAGATTGGGAGCAGTTCTTC. Its translation: CASSFILDWEQFF.

This clonotype appeared a single time. One end of the junction fails to match germline, which may point to a read error. The chain combines TRBV9 with TRBJ2-1; unclear D gene. CDR1 is SGDLS and CDR2 is YYNGEE in the germline V gene. The CDR3 extends over 13 amino acids. The CDR3 sequence is CTSSFGSNNEQFF. The CDR3 region has the DNA TGTACCAGCAGCTTCGGATCCAACAATGAGCAGTTCTTC.

This clonotype was counted a few times. The chain employs TRBV5-1 and TRBJ2-1; possibly TRBD2 for D (7 bases). V was clipped by 5 bases and J by 6 bases, with 15 bases between them. Germline loops: CDR1 SGHRS, CDR2 YFSETQ. CDR3 length: 14 residues. DNA for the CDR3: TGCGCCAGCAGAAAGGGGGGGTTGGGCAATGAGCAGTTCTTC. Translated: CASRKGGLGNEQFF.

This chain links TRBV7-9 with TRBJ2-2; 9 bases agree with TRBD2. The CDR3 totals 15 residues. V was pared by 5 bases and J by 7 bases, with 8 bases of the junction left unmatched. Germline CDR1 reads SEHNR; CDR2 reads FQNEAQ (reference sequence). The CDR3 spells CASSPGLATIGELFF. DNA for the CDR3: TGTGCCAGCAGCCCGGGACTAGCTACAATCGGGGAGCTGTTTTTT.

The chain couples TRBV29-1 to TRBJ2-1; 12 bases line up with TRBD2. The trim removed 5 bases at V and 4 bases at J, leaving 6 bases unmatched. CDR3 size: 15 residues. Germline V gene data show CDR1 as SQVTM and CDR2 as ANQGSEA. CDR3 in DNA: TGCAGCGTTCCGAGACTAGCGGGGGTATACAATGAGCAGTTCTTC. Residues: CSVPRLAGVYNEQFF.

The table lists this clonotype with a few counts. The chain uses TRBV2 and TRBJ2-1; 10 nucleotides agree with TRBD2. This CDR3 has 15 residues. Trimming at V came to 5 bases and at J to 7 bases, leaving 8 bases not matched to a gene. Germline CDR1 reads SNHLY; CDR2 reads FYNNEI. The CDR3 DNA follows: TGTGCCAGCAGTCTAGCAGCGGGAGGGCCTAATGAGCAGTTCTTC. Translated: CASSLAAGGPNEQFF. Variable domain in full (rest from reference TRBV2 and TRBJ2-1): EPEVTQTPSHQVTQMGQEVILRCVPISNHLYFYWYRQILGQKVEFLVSFYNNEISEKSEIFDDQFSVERPDGSNFTLKIRSTKLEDSAMYFCASSLAAGGPNEQFFGPGTRLTVL.

Ten or more counts support this clonotype. CDR3 in DNA: TGTGCCAGCAGCTTAACCAACAGGGGCTTGTACGCTAACTATGGCTACACCTTC. It encodes CASSLTNRGLYANYGYTF. V and J are TRBV11-2 and TRBJ1-2; TRBD1 aligns across 7 bases. This CDR3 spans 18 amino acids. Germline V gene sequence: CDR1 SGHAT, CDR2 FQNNGV. Losses at the gene ends were 2 bases for V and 0 bases for J; bases not matched to a gene: 12.

The chain couples TRBV20-1 to TRBJ1-2; weak D call: TRBD1 (5 bases). Per the germline V gene, CDR1 is DFQATT and CDR2 is SNEGSKA (reference sequence). V was shortened by 0 bases and J by 2 bases, with 13 bases between the two germline ends. The CDR3 length is 15 residues. This CDR3 is CSARELGGGNYGYTF. CDR3 coding DNA: TGCAGTGCTAGAGAATTGGGGGGAGGGAACTATGGCTACACCTTC.

V is TRBV29-1 and J is TRBJ2-1; TRBD2 matches 13 bases. The junction had 6 bases not matched to a gene; V was cut back by 6 bases and J by 7 bases. The germline V gene encodes CDR1 SQVTM and CDR2 ANQGSEA. The CDR3 is 14 amino acids. The CDR3 sequence: CSVAGTSGINEQFF. The CDR3 DNA reads TGCAGCGTCGCCGGGACTAGCGGGATAAATGAGCAGTTCTTC.

This clonotype occurred a few times. The chain employs TRBV5-1 and TRBJ2-7; 9 bases agree with TRBD1. J gave up 4 bases and V 0 bases, and 8 bases lay outside the gene matches. Germline V lookup: CDR1 SGHRS, CDR2 YFSETQ. This CDR3 is built from 16 residues. The CDR3 loop is CASSLGGTGKGYEQYF. CDR3 sequence (DNA): TGCGCCAGCAGCTTGGGGGGGACAGGGAAAGGATACGAGCAGTACTTC.

Only a few counts were recorded for this clonotype. This rearrangement joins TRBV13 to TRBJ2-1, with no clear D. CDR3 length: 12 amino acids. From germline, CDR1 is PRHDT and CDR2 FYEKMQ (reference sequence). Trimming took off 0 bases at V and 10 bases at J, with 7 bases between the two ends. DNA of the CDR3: TGTGCCAGCAGCTTAGGAGAGACAGAGCAGTTCTTC. Translation gives CASSLGETEQFF. Complete variable domain (other parts from reference TRBV13 and TRBJ2-1): AAGVIQSPRHLIKEKRETATLKCYPIPRHDTVYWYQQGPGQDPQFLISFYEKMQSDKGSIPDRFSAQQFSDYHSELNMSSLELGDSALYFCASSLGETEQFFGPGTRLTVL.

The chain has TRBV5-6 and TRBJ1-5, with TRBD1 matching 7 bases. The CDR3 covers 19 residues. The J segment lost 0 bases and the V segment lost 0 bases, leaving 12 bases of the junction unmatched. Germline V lookup: CDR1 SGHDT, CDR2 YYEEEE. The CDR3 sequence is CASSLESPGQPYSNQPQHF. In nucleotides, the CDR3 is TGTGCCAGCAGCTTGGAATCACCGGGACAGCCTTATAGCAATCAGCCCCAGCATTTT.

This clonotype has more than one count but fewer than ten. The chain combines TRBV4-2 with TRBJ1-1, with 11 positions matching TRBD1. CDR1 and CDR2 (germline): LGHNA, YNFKEQ. This CDR3 has 16 residues. V lost 4 bases, J lost 0 bases, and 4 bases stayed unmatched. CDR3 nucleotide sequence: TGTGCCAGCAGCCGTGGGACAGGGGGGATGAACACTGAAGCTTTCTTT. The encoded protein is CASSRGTGGMNTEAFF.

The chain has TRBV27 and TRBJ2-3; the match to TRBD2 covers 9 bases. Germline-derived CDR1 and CDR2 are MNHEY and SMNVEV (reference sequence). This CDR3 has 16 amino acids. Trimming at V came to 1 base and at J to 2 bases, leaving 4 bases not matched to a gene. CDR3 residues: CASSLLSGRPTDTQYF. As DNA, the CDR3 is TGTGCCAGCAGTTTATTAAGCGGGAGGCCCACAGATACGCAGTATTTT.